These T cell receptor beta chains were read from a single sample in a study of pediatric ulcerative colitis. Sequencing used immunoSEQ multiplex PCR; TCRdb keeps in-frame clones, though not all of them. Here the sample spans roughly 54,000 clones, around 86% being singletons. The sequencing input was blood. These receptors were collected from a boy aged 10-17 years who was a control in a study of pediatric ulcerative colitis. The CDR3 runs from the conserved cysteine through the conserved F or W. The D gene is left open where the match is weak. Part of the rows lack a size; the others show once, few, many or a class for expanded clones.

DNA | CDR3 | V | D | size | J
TGCGCCAGCAGCCAAGATATTATGACGGGAACTGAAGCTTTCTTT | CASSQDIMTGTEAFF | TRBV4-3 | . | . | TRBJ1-1
TGCGCCAGCAGCTTGGCCGGGCAGGCAAACGAAGCTTTCTTT | CASSLAGQANEAFF | TRBV5-1 | . | few | TRBJ1-1
TGTGCCAGCAGTTTAGAACTAGGTGTAGCGGGAGGGGATCAAGAGACCCAGTACTTC | CASSLELGVAGGDQETQYF | TRBV28 | TRBD2 | . | TRBJ2-5
TGTGCCAGCAGTGAACGCAGGGACAGGGAACCACACAATGAGCAGTTCTTC | CASSERRDREPHNEQFF | TRBV25-1 | TRBD1 | . | TRBJ2-1
TGTGCCTGGAGTAAATATTCACCCCTCCACTTT | CAWSKYSPLHF | TRBV30 | . | . | TRBJ1-6
TGTGCCACCAGCAGAGCTTCTGGGGCCAACGTCCTGACTTTC | CATSRASGANVLTF | TRBV15 | . | . | TRBJ2-6
TGTGCCAGCAGTGAAGCGGAGGAGGGGGGGGAAAAACTGTTTTTT | CASSEAEEGGEKLFF | TRBV6-1 | . | . | TRBJ1-4
TGCGCCAGCAGCCAAGAAACAGCGGGGGGGCCAACCGGGGAGCTGTTTTTT | CASSQETAGGPTGELFF | TRBV4-3 | TRBD2 | . | TRBJ2-2
TGTGCCAGCAGCTCGAAACGGTTGTACAATGAGCAGTTCTTC | CASSSKRLYNEQFF | TRBV7-2 | . | . | TRBJ2-1
TGTGCCAGCAGTGATTATTTCGGGGACTCCTACGAGCAGTACTTC | CASSDYFGDSYEQYF | TRBV2 | . | . | TRBJ2-7
TGTGCCACCAGCACCCCGCAGGTGGGCTACACCTTC | CATSTPQVGYTF | TRBV15 | . | . | TRBJ1-2
TGTGCCAGCTCACCAAGAGGGACTAGTTCCGGCAATGAGCAGTTCTTC | CASSPRGTSSGNEQFF | TRBV18 | TRBD2 | . | TRBJ2-1
TGTGCCATCAGTAAGGACAGAAATCAGCCCCAGCATTTT | CAISKDRNQPQHF | TRBV10-3 | . | . | TRBJ1-5
TGTGCCAGCTCCCAGTCCATCGCGAACACCGGGGAGCTGTTTTTT | CASSQSIANTGELFF | TRBV18 | . | . | TRBJ2-2
TGTGCCAGCAGTTATACAGGCTCTGAAGCTTTCTTT | CASSYTGSEAFF | TRBV25-1 | . | few | TRBJ1-1
TGCGCCAGCAGCTTGGAGGGGGACTCCTACGAGCAGTACTTC | CASSLEGDSYEQYF | TRBV5-1 | . | once | TRBJ2-7
TGTGCCAGCAGAGAGACCGGGGAGCTGTTTTTT | CASRETGELFF | TRBV2 | . | . | TRBJ2-2
TGTGCCAGCAGCCCCCTCTCGGGCACAGATACGCAGTATTTT | CASSPLSGTDTQYF | TRBV7-3 | . | . | TRBJ2-3
TGCGCCAGCAGCCTGTTCTACAATGAGCAGTTCTTC | CASSLFYNEQFF | TRBV5-1 | . | . | TRBJ2-1
TGTGCCAGCAGTGAAGCCATGGGGGGGCTAGGCTATGGCTACACCTTC | CASSEAMGGLGYGYTF | TRBV2 | . | . | TRBJ1-2
TGTGCCAGCTCCCCTCAACAGGAAAATCAGCCCCAGCATTTT | CASSPQQENQPQHF | TRBV18 | . | . | TRBJ1-5
TGTGCCAGCAGTGCCGGAACGGTTAGCACAGATACGCAGTATTTT | CASSAGTVSTDTQYF | TRBV2 | . | . | TRBJ2-3
TGTGCCAGCTCACTGGACAGCTCCTACGAGCAGTACTTC | CASSLDSSYEQYF | TRBV18 | . | . | TRBJ2-7
TGTGCCAGCAGCCCCCGACAGGAATCAAACGAGCAGTACTTC | CASSPRQESNEQYF | TRBV5-4 | . | . | TRBJ2-7
TGTGCCAGCAGCCCCCGACAGGGCTCCTACGAGCAGTACTTC | CASSPRQGSYEQYF | TRBV9 | TRBD1 | . | TRBJ2-7
TGTGCCAGCAGCTTAAAGGGGGACTACTCTGGGGCCAACGTCCTGACTTTC | CASSLKGDYSGANVLTF | TRBV7-6 | . | . | TRBJ2-6
TGCGCCAGCAGTGATACGTCGACCCCCAAAGATACGCAGTATTTT | CASSDTSTPKDTQYF | TRBV10-1 | . | few | TRBJ2-3
TGCGCCAGCAGCTTGGGACGGCCCGGCTACGAGCAGTACTTC | CASSLGRPGYEQYF | TRBV5-1 | . | . | TRBJ2-7
TGTGCCAGCAGTCAGACCCTCGGGGGCCCTGTAAATGAAAAACTGTTTTTT | CASSQTLGGPVNEKLFF | TRBV27 | . | . | TRBJ1-4
TGCGCCAGCAGCCAAGACCGATCGAACACTGAAGCTTTCTTT | CASSQDRSNTEAFF | TRBV4-3 | . | . | TRBJ1-1
TGTGCCAGCAGTGGTACTACCGGGGGGACCCCACGGGGTGAGCAGTTCTTC | CASSGTTGGTPRGEQFF | TRBV9 | TRBD2 | . | TRBJ2-1
TGTGCCAGCAGCTCGGACAGCTCTGGGGCCAACGTCCTGACTTTC | CASSSDSSGANVLTF | TRBV7-9 | . | . | TRBJ2-6
TGTGCCAGCAGTGATGGGGCGGGAGTGGTAGTCGAGCAGTACTTC | CASSDGAGVVVEQYF | TRBV2 | TRBD2 | . | TRBJ2-7
TGTGCCACCAGCAGGGGCGGCACCGGGGAGCTGTTTTTT | CATSRGGTGELFF | TRBV15 | . | . | TRBJ2-2
TGTGCCAGCAGTTTTTCTAGCGGGGGTTACAATGAGCAGTTCTTC | CASSFSSGGYNEQFF | TRBV27 | TRBD2 | . | TRBJ2-1
TGTGCCAGCTCACCGGCTAAAGAGACCCAGTACTTC | CASSPAKETQYF | TRBV18 | . | once | TRBJ2-5
TGTGCCAGCAGCTTACGTGCGGATAGAGAGACCCAGTACTTC | CASSLRADRETQYF | TRBV7-2 | . | . | TRBJ2-5
TGTGCCAGCTGGAAGCCAGGGGGATACACCGGGGAGCTGTTTTTT | CASWKPGGYTGELFF | TRBV5-8 | TRBD1 | . | TRBJ2-2
TGTGCCAGCAGCCGGACGGGCCTACCCCAAGAGACCCAGTACTTC | CASSRTGLPQETQYF | TRBV5-4 | . | . | TRBJ2-5
TGCGCCAGCAGCCAAGCGCACCCGACTAGGGGCGAGCAGTACTTC | CASSQAHPTRGEQYF | TRBV4-1 | . | . | TRBJ2-7